One and the same sample provided the 2 T cell receptor beta chains below, sequenced in a study of blood T cell repertoires in COVID-19. Sequenced by immunoSEQ multiplex PCR; TCRdb stores in-frame clones only, minus some. The table shows 300,000 to 450,000 clones, with around 87% occurring only once. Sequences were obtained from peripheral blood. These receptor sequences come from a woman between 25 and 40 years old with COVID-19, enrolled during active disease.

This CDR3 reads CASSEGQGTGNTIYF. For the CDR3, the DNA is TGTGCCAGCAGCGAGGGACAGGGGACGGGAAACACCATATATTTT. J is TRBJ1-3 and V is TRBV5-4; the match to TRBD1 covers 10 bases. Germline CDR1 is SGHNT and CDR2 is YYREEE (reference sequence). J gave up 4 bases and V 4 bases, and 5 bases lay outside the gene matches. CDR3 length: 15 residues.

The CDR3 DNA reads as TGTGCCAGCAGCCATTACACAGGGCTCCTCTCCTACGAGCAGTACTTC. As protein: CASSHYTGLLSYEQYF. This chain connects TRBV3-1 (or the pseudogene TRBV3-2) to TRBJ2-7, with D possibly matching TRBD1 (6 bases). CDR3 length: 16 residues. The V end lost 3 bases, the J end lost 0 bases, and 15 bases lay between the germline ends. Germline V CDR1 and CDR2: LGHDT, YNNKEL (reference sequence).